Each of the 6 T cell receptor beta chains below was sequenced from the same sample in a study of blood T cell repertoires in COVID-19. The protocol was immunoSEQ multiplex PCR, while the TCRdb copy is restricted to in-frame clones and leaves out a portion. The sample records 240,000 or so clones, around 83% being singletons. The sample comprised peripheral blood. The source is a woman between 18 and 30 years old with acute or convalescent COVID-19.

This clone came up once. The V call is TRBV2, the J call TRBJ1-5; no clear D gene. There are 12 residues in the CDR3. The V end lost 6 bases, the J end lost 4 bases, and 7 bases lay between the germline ends. CDR1 and CDR2 from the germline V gene are SNHLY and FYNNEI. As DNA, the CDR3 is TGTGCCAGCAGGAGGGAGAATCAGCCCCAGCATTTT. It codes for CASRRENQPQHF.

The chain has TRBV12-1 and TRBJ2-7; the table calls TRBD2, which could not be checked here. TRBV12-1 is recorded as a pseudogene. The CDR3 runs to 16 residues. The CDR3 reads CASSFAGRRESYEQYF. The CDR3 nucleotides are TGTGCCAGCAGCTTTGCAGGGAGGCGGGAGTCCTACGAGCAGTACTTC.

The V gene is TRBV5-1, the J gene TRBJ1-1; D is undetermined. In germline, CDR1 is SGHRS, CDR2 YFSETQ. V was shortened by 0 bases and J by 3 bases, with 6 bases between the two germline ends. This CDR3 contains 13 residues. CDR3 sequence reads: CASSLVEYTEAFF. For the CDR3, the DNA is TGCGCCAGCAGCTTGGTTGAGTACACTGAAGCTTTCTTT.

This chain links TRBV4-3 with TRBJ1-2; 8 bases map to TRBD1. CDR1 LGHNA and CDR2 YSLEER come from the germline V gene. CDR3 length: 16 residues. V shed 2 bases and J 5 bases; nucleotides not matched to a gene: 10. The DNA of the CDR3 is TGCGCCAGCAGCCAACTAGGACAGGGTATTTATTATGGCTACACCTTC. This translates into CASSQLGQGIYYGYTF.

The rearrangement joins TRBV29-1 to TRBJ2-3, with D tentatively TRBD1 (6 bases). The CDR3 runs to 11 residues. In germline, CDR1 is SQVTM, CDR2 ANQGSEA. The chain's CDR3 is CTTGSTDTQYF. In nucleotides, the CDR3 is TGCACCACAGGGAGCACAGATACGCAGTATTTT.

V and J are TRBV6-2 or TRBV6-3 and TRBJ2-1, with a weak D call TRBD2 (5 bases). The V end was cut by 0 bases, the J end by 0 bases, with 12 bases between. The CDR3 is 17 residues long. The germline gives CDR1 MNHEY, CDR2 SVGEGT. Here the CDR3 DNA reads TGTGCCAGCAGTTACTCGATCGGCGAGGGCTCCTACAATGAGCAGTTCTTC. It yields the protein CASSYSIGEGSYNEQFF.